The 26 T cell receptor beta chains below all came from one sample that was sequenced in a study of memory CD4+ T cells and cytomegalovirus serostatus. The sort gate was single viable CD3+CD4+CD8-CD45RO+ cells for memory CD4+ T cells. The data were produced by immunoSEQ multiplex PCR, yet TCRdb's version contains in-frame clones alone and is incomplete. The table lists 45,000 or so clones, approximately 81% of them singletons. The source material was memory CD4+ T cells from blood. The receptors shown here come from an adult in good health and CMV-seronegative.

The rearrangement uses TRBV30 and TRBJ1-4, with a possible D match to TRBD1 (5 bases). The CDR3 covers 14 residues. V gave up 4 bases and J gave up 3 bases, with 12 bases separating them. Germline-derived CDR1 and CDR2 are GTSNPN and SVGIG (reference sequence). The CDR3 nucleotides are TGTGCCTGGACCAAAGGGGTGGCTAATGAAAAACTGTTTTTT. This translates into CAWTKGVANEKLFF.

The chain carries TRBV5-6 and TRBJ1-6; the D gene is possibly TRBD1 (6 bases). CDR3 length equals 15 residues. The V end was cut by 4 bases, the J end by 6 bases, with 14 bases between. Germline lookup yields CDR1 SGHDT and CDR2 YYEEEE. The DNA of the CDR3 is TGTGCCAGCAGCGAAAGGACAGCATTTAATTCACCCCTCCACTTT. Residues: CASSERTAFNSPLHF.

The V call is TRBV2, the J call TRBJ2-5; the D call may be TRBD1 or TRBD2 (5 bases each). V was pared by 6 bases and J by 0 bases, with 8 bases between. The CDR3 extends over 13 amino acids. The germline V gene encodes CDR1 SNHLY and CDR2 FYNNEI. Written as DNA, the CDR3 is TGTGCCAGCAGCCGGGACCACCAAGAGACCCAGTACTTC. This sequence encodes CASSRDHQETQYF.

For the CDR3, the DNA is TGTGCCAGCAGCCCACTAGCGAGAGAGCAGTACTTC. Amino acid sequence: CASSPLAREQYF. The chain links TRBV11-2 to TRBJ2-7; 7 bases match TRBD2. The CDR3 consists of 12 residues. Germline V gene lookup returns CDR1 SGHAT and CDR2 FQNNGV. V dropped 5 bases and J dropped 7; count of bases not matched to a gene: 5.

The chain couples TRBV6-5 to TRBJ1-1; D is undetermined. Trimming shortened V by 2 bases and J by 4 bases, and 8 bases separated the two germline ends. Germline CDR1 is MNHEY and CDR2 is SVGAGI. CDR3 size: 13 residues. In nucleotides, the CDR3 is TGTGCCAGCAGTTACCCCGGGGTCACTGAAGCTTTCTTT. This gives the protein CASSYPGVTEAFF.

This rearrangement joins TRBV11-3 to TRBJ1-1; D ambiguous. Germline V gives CDR1 SGHNT, CDR2 YENEEA. CDR3 length: 12 residues. The V end lost 4 bases, the J end lost 5 bases, and 8 bases lay between the germline ends. The DNA of the CDR3 is TGTGCCAGCAGCTCAAGAAGGACTGAAGCTTTCTTT. It translates to CASSSRRTEAFF.

The rearrangement joins TRBV11-2 to TRBJ1-2, with TRBD1 identical over 9 bases. CDR3 length: 13 residues. J lost 8 bases, V lost 5 bases, and 6 bases had no gene match. From germline, CDR1 is SGHAT and CDR2 FQNNGV. The CDR3 sequence: CASSGTGTGGYTF. CDR3 nucleotides: TGTGCCAGCAGCGGGACAGGGACGGGCGGCTACACCTTC.

The chain couples TRBV5-1 to TRBJ1-4, with 8 bases aligning to TRBD1. The germline gives CDR1 SGHRS, CDR2 YFSETQ. This CDR3 contains 16 residues. Trimming took 4 bases from V and 7 from J; bases not matched to a gene: 12. CDR3 protein: CASSANGQGGSEKLFF. The CDR3 DNA reads TGCGCCAGCAGCGCAAATGGACAGGGCGGTTCTGAAAAACTGTTTTTT.

This chain connects TRBV29-1 to TRBJ1-1, with D possibly being TRBD1 (6 bases). Trimming cost V 3 bases and J 7 bases, with 12 bases left between them. Germline V gene data show CDR1 as SQVTM and CDR2 as ANQGSEA. CDR3 length equals 12 residues. The CDR3, as DNA: TGCAGCGTTGATCAGGGGAAAAATGAAGCTTTCTTT. This sequence encodes CSVDQGKNEAFF.

CDR3: CASSDSRGNEKLFF. As DNA, the CDR3 is TGTGCCAGCAGTGACTCCAGGGGGAATGAAAAACTGTTTTTT. The V and J genes are TRBV6-4 and TRBJ1-4, with 7 bases matching TRBD1. Germline assignment: CDR1 MRHNA and CDR2 SNTAGT. Trimming cost V 0 bases and J 5 bases; bases outside gene matches: 0. This CDR3 is built from 14 residues.

V is TRBV5-4 and J is TRBJ2-2, with D maybe TRBD1 (6 bases). The germline gives CDR1 SGHNT, CDR2 YYREEE (reference sequence). Trimming pared 4 bases from V and 7 bases from J, leaving 17 bases between. The CDR3 totals 15 residues. The CDR3, as DNA: TGTGCCAGCAGCAGCAGGGGACCTGGGTACGGGGAGCTGTTTTTT. This encodes CASSSRGPGYGELFF.

The J gene is TRBJ2-2, the V gene TRBV5-4; 8 positions match TRBD2. The V segment lost 0 bases and the J segment 6 bases; nucleotides outside the gene matches: 1. Per germline, CDR1 SGHNT and CDR2 YYREEE (reference sequence). This CDR3 spans 14 amino acids. CDR3 sequence: CASSLAGGPGELFF. For the CDR3, the DNA is TGTGCCAGCAGCTTGGCGGGAGGGCCCGGGGAGCTGTTTTTT.

The rearrangement joins TRBV4-1 to TRBJ1-1; D not certain. V shed 1 base and J shed 10 bases, with 16 bases lying between them. The V gene's germline CDR1 is MGHRA and CDR2 YSYEKL. CDR3 length equals 14 residues. CDR3 DNA sequence: TGCGCCAGCAGCCAAGTAGGGCGGCGGCCCGGAGCTTTCTTT. This codes for CASSQVGRRPGAFF.

The chain combines TRBV6-5 with TRBJ2-1; either TRBD1 or TRBD2 may supply D (5 bases each). CDR3 size: 13 residues. CDR1 MNHEY and CDR2 SVGAGI come from the germline V gene. Trimming took 7 bases from V and 4 from J, leaving 11 bases between them. The CDR3 protein is CASTERGYNEQFF. Written as DNA, the CDR3 is TGTGCCAGCACGGAGAGGGGTTACAATGAGCAGTTCTTC.

The rearrangement links TRBV19 to TRBJ2-7, with TRBD2 identical over 7 bases. V was clipped by 6 bases and J by 5 bases; unmatched bases: 7. The V gene's germline CDR1 is LNHDA and CDR2 SQIVND (reference sequence). CDR3 length: 13 residues. CDR3 nucleotide sequence: TGTGCCAGTAGCGATCAGAGCGGGGACGAGCAGTACTTC. It is translated as CASSDQSGDEQYF. Drawing the rest from reference TRBV19 and TRBJ2-7, the complete variable domain is DGGITQSPKYLFRKEGQNVTLSCEQNLNHDAMYWYRQDPGQGLRLIYYSQIVNDFQKGDIAEGYSVSREKKESFPLTVTSAQKNPTAFYLCASSDQSGDEQYFGPGTRLTVT.

The chain links TRBV5-1 to TRBJ2-2; D possibly corresponds to TRBD2 (6 bases). Looked up from germline, CDR1 is SGHRS and CDR2 is YFSETQ. The CDR3 spans 14 residues. Trimming left V 6 bases short and J 4 bases short, with 13 bases between. The CDR3 loop is CASKLAGGTGELFF. The CDR3 region has the DNA TGCGCCAGCAAGCTGGCCGGGGGCACCGGGGAGCTGTTTTTT.

This chain uses TRBV6-6 with TRBJ1-2, with D maybe TRBD1 (5 bases). Germline-derived CDR1 and CDR2 are MNHNY and SVGAGI (reference sequence). The CDR3 length is 14 residues. V lost 6 bases and J lost 0, with 11 bases in between. Here the CDR3 DNA reads TGTGCCAGCAGCCCGACAGAACCTAACTATGGCTACACCTTC. Protein: CASSPTEPNYGYTF.

The J gene is TRBJ2-3, the V gene TRBV5-1; the match to TRBD2 covers 13 bases. The CDR3 loop spans 16 amino acids. Trimming at V came to 2 bases and at J to 4 bases, leaving 4 bases not matched to a gene. Germline lookup yields CDR1 SGHRS and CDR2 YFSETQ. DNA for the CDR3: TGCGCCAGCAGCTTAAGGACTAGCGGGAGCGCAGATACGCAGTATTTT. Protein product: CASSLRTSGSADTQYF.

V gene TRBV10-1 combines with J gene TRBJ1-2, with D possibly matching TRBD1 (6 bases). Deletions cut 6 bases from V and 6 bases from J, with 14 bases between. The germline V gene encodes CDR1 WNHNN and CDR2 SYGVQD (reference sequence). The CDR3 consists of 13 residues. The chain's CDR3 is CASSGGRRDGYTF. The CDR3 DNA sequence: TGCGCCAGCAGCGGGGGGCGTAGAGATGGCTACACCTTC.

The chain uses TRBV5-1 and TRBJ1-2, with 10 bases fitting TRBD1. Trimming removed 2 bases from V and 6 bases from J; junction bases left unmatched: 7. The germline V gene has CDR1 SGHRS and CDR2 YFSETQ. The CDR3 extends over 15 amino acids. For the CDR3, the DNA is TGCGCCAGCAGCTTTAGCGACAGGGGGCGAGATGGCTACACCTTC. Its protein product is CASSFSDRGRDGYTF.

J is TRBJ1-3 and V is TRBV18; weak D call: TRBD1 (6 bases). There are 16 residues in the CDR3. V was shortened by 3 bases and J by 3 bases, with 15 bases between the two germline ends. Germline V gives CDR1 KGHSH, CDR2 LQKENI. In DNA form, the CDR3 reads TGTGCCAGCTCACCTTACCTACAGGGTGATGGAAACACCATATATTTT. Its protein product is CASSPYLQGDGNTIYF.

V and J are TRBV19 and TRBJ1-1; D may be TRBD1 (5 bases). Trimming pared 4 bases from V and 5 bases from J, leaving 8 bases between. From germline, CDR1 is LNHDA and CDR2 SQIVND (reference sequence). This CDR3 region has 12 residues. The CDR3 coding sequence is TGTGCCAGTAGTAACAGGTGGACTGAAGCTTTCTTT. Residues: CASSNRWTEAFF.

V is TRBV19 and J is TRBJ1-2, with TRBD1 matching over 7 bases. Germline-derived CDR1 and CDR2 are LNHDA and SQIVND (reference sequence). The CDR3 is made up of 15 amino acids. Unmatched junction bases numbered 11, after V lost 5 bases and J lost 5 bases. The CDR3 is CASSFTLGTAYGYTF. As DNA, the CDR3 is TGTGCCAGTAGTTTCACCCTCGGGACAGCATATGGCTACACCTTC.

The chain employs TRBV12-5 and TRBJ1-2; D possibly corresponds to TRBD1 (5 bases). Germline values: CDR1 LGHNT, CDR2 FRNRAP. The CDR3 has 13 amino acids. The V end lost 6 bases, the J end lost 3 bases, and 11 bases lay between the germline ends. The CDR3 bases are TGTGCTAGTGGCCCCCCGGGGGACTATGGCTACACCTTC. Translated, it gives CASGPPGDYGYTF. Looking up the rest from reference TRBV12-5 and TRBJ1-2 gives the full variable domain: DARVTQTPRHKVTEMGQEVTMRCQPILGHNTVFWYRQTMMQGLELLAYFRNRAPLDDSGMPKDRFSAEMPDATLATLKIQPSEPRDSAVYFCASGPPGDYGYTFGSGTRLTVV.

The chain couples TRBV29-1 to TRBJ2-2; the D is unclear. The CDR3 spans 11 residues. The germline V gene has CDR1 SQVTM and CDR2 ANQGSEA. With 4 bases removed from V and 4 bases from J, the gap between germline ends came to 4 bases. This CDR3 reads CSVGVTGELFF. The CDR3 DNA is TGCAGCGTTGGGGTCACCGGGGAGCTGTTTTTT.

The chain employs TRBV6-1 and TRBJ2-3, with 10 bases identical to TRBD1. Germline V CDR1 and CDR2: MNHNS, SASEGT. The CDR3 is made up of 14 amino acids. V dropped 6 bases and J dropped 5; count of bases not matched to a gene: 5. The DNA of the CDR3 is TGTGCCAGCAGGGCGACAGGGGGCGGAGATACGCAGTATTTT. Translated, it gives CASRATGGGDTQYF.